This T cell receptor beta chain is from a study of graft-versus-host responses after intestinal transplantation. Here immunoSEQ multiplex PCR was the method, and the copy in TCRdb shows in-frame clones only, minus some. The repertoire holds tens of thousands of clones, with roughly 90% as singletons. Notes on this clone: The antigen remains unidentified.

The clonotype comes from a human donor who received an intestinal transplant. The specimen was unstimulated CD4+ T cells sorted from spleen or lymph node cells, collected before intestinal transplant.

This CDR3 reads CASSGGVGYTF. In DNA, the CDR3 is TGTGCCAGCAGTGGAGGGGTCGGCTACACCTTC. The chain uses TRBV6-5 and TRBJ1-2; a weak D match, TRBD1 (5 bases). CDR3 length: 11 residues. Germline V gene lookup returns CDR1 MNHEY and CDR2 SVGAGI. Trimming stripped 5 bases from V and 8 bases from J, with 9 bases between.